The present T cell receptor (beta chain) was sequenced within a study of T cells after yellow fever vaccination. V was clipped by 1 base and J by 8 bases, with 8 bases between them. Germline V gene data show CDR1 as SEHNR and CDR2 as FQNEAQ (reference sequence). The CDR3 contains 12 residues. In TCRdb, the 5' RACE reads were re-called with MiXCR into one record per CDR3 protein. The sample consists of under 400,000 distinct CDR3 sequences, approximately 12% of them appearing once. The sequenced sample was CD4+ T cells sorted from PBMCs, obtained 15 days after the yellow fever booster vaccination. The J gene is TRBJ1-2, the V gene TRBV7-9; D gene ambiguous. The origin of this receptor is a man aged 18 to 29 who received the YFV17D yellow fever vaccine. The CDR3 bases are TGTGCCAGCAGCTTAGGAGGCGAGGGCTACACCTTC. It codes for CASSLGGEGYTF.